This T cell receptor (beta chain) is from a study of CD8 T cells in Susac syndrome. Overall study results and limits: An acknowledgment was made by the study that its TCR sequencing and HLA analysis involved relatively few individuals.

Remarks on this clonotype: Its antigen is unidentified.

RNA, at about 0.5 to 1 ug, was reverse transcribed with random hexamers. The TCR beta CDR3 was amplified by immunoSEQ multiplex PCR across 54 Vbeta, 13 Jbeta. TCRdb fed the immunoSEQ multiplex PCR reads into MiXCR, producing one record per CDR3 protein. This sample has 100,000 to 150,000 distinct CDR3 sequences; roughly 80% occur once, and the top ten carry roughly 0.5%. Trimming took off 5 bases at V and 0 bases at J, with 8 bases between the two ends. Germline V CDR1 and CDR2: SEHNR, FQNEAQ (reference sequence). The CDR3 is 13 residues long. CD8+ and CD4+ T cells from blood underwent TCR beta sequencing, which was carried out in a high-throughput format. The multiple sclerosis controls were treatment-naive patients with relapsing-remitting disease that was stable or active.

The source is a human donor with multiple sclerosis. What was sequenced was CD8+ T cells from PBMCs. V usage is TRBV7-9 and J usage is TRBJ2-7; D unresolved. CDR3 in DNA: TGTGCCAGCAGCCCCCCCAGCTCCTACGAGCAGTACTTC. Protein: CASSPPSSYEQYF.